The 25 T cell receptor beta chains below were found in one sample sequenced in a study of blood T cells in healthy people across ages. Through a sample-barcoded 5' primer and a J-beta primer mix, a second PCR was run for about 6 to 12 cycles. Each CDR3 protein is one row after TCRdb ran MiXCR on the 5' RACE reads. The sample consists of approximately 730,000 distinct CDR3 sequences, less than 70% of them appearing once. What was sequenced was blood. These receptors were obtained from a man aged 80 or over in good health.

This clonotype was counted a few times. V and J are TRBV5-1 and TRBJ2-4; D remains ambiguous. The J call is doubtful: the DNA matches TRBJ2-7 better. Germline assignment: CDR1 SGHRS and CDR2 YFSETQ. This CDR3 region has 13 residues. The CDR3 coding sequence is TGCGCCAGCAGCTTGGGTCAGTTAGGCGAGCAGTACTTC. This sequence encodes CASSLGQLGEQYF.

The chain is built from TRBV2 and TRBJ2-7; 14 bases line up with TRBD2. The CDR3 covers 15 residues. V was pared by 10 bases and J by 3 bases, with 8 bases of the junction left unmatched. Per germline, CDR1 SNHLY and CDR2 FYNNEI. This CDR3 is CAIGTSGRNIYEQYF. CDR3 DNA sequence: TGTGCCATCGGGACTAGCGGGAGAAACATCTACGAGCAGTACTTC.

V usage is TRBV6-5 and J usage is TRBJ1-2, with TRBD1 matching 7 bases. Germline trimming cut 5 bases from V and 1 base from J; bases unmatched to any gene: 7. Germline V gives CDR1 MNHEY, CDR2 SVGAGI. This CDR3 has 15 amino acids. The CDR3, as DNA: TGTGCCAGCAGTCCCCCAAACAGGGGTAACTATGGCTACACCTTC. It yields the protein CASSPPNRGNYGYTF.

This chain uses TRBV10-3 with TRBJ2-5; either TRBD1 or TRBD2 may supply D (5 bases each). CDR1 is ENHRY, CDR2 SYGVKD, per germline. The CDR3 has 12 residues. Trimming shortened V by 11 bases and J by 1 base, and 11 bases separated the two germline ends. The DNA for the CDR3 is TGTGCCGCACGGGGCGGCCAAGAGACCCAGTACTTC. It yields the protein CAARGGQETQYF.

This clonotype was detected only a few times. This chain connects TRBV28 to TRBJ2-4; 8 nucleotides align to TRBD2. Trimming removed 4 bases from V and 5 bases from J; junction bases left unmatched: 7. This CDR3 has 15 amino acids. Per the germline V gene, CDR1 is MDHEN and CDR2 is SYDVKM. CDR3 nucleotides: TGTGCCAGCAGTTGGACTAGCCCGGGGCAAAACATTCAGTACTTC. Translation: CASSWTSPGQNIQYF.

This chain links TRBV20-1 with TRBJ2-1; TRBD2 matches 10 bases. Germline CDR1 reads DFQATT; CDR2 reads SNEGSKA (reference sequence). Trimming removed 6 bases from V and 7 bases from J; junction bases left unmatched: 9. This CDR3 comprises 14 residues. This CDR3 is CSAARLAGSNEQFF. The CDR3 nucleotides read TGCAGTGCGGCCCGACTAGCGGGTTCAAATGAGCAGTTCTTC.

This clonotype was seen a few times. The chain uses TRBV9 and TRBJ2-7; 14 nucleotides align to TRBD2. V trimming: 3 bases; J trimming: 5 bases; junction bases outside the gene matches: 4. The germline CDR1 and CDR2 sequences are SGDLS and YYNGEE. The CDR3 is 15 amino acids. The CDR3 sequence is CASSAPGLAGDEQYF. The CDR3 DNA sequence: TGTGCCAGCAGCGCCCCGGGACTAGCGGGAGACGAGCAGTACTTC.

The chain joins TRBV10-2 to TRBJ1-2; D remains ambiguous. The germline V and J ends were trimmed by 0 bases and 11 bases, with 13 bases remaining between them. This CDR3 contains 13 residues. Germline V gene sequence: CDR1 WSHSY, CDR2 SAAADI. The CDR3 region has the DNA TGCGCCAGCAGTGAGTCGCCCTCAACCCTATACACCTTC. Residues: CASSESPSTLYTF.

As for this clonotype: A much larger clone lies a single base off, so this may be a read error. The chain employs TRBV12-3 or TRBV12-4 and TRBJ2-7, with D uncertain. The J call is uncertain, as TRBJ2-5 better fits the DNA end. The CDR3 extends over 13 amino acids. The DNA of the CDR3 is TGTGCCAGCAGTTTCTCGGTACAAGAGACCCAGTACTTC. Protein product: CASSFSVQETQYF.

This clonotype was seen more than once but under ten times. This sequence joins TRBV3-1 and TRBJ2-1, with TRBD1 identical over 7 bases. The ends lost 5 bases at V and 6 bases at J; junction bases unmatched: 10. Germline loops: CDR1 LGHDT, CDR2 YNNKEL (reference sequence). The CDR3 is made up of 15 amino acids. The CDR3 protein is CASSSDRVVSNEQFF. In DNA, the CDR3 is TGTGCCAGCAGCTCCGACAGGGTGGTTAGCAATGAGCAGTTCTTC.

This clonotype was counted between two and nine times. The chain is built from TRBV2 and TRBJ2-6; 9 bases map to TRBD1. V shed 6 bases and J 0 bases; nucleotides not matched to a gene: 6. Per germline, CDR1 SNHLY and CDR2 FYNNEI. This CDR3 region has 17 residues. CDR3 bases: TGTGCCAGCAGGAGGGACAGGGCAGACTCTGGGGCCAACGTCCTGACTTTC. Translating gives CASRRDRADSGANVLTF.

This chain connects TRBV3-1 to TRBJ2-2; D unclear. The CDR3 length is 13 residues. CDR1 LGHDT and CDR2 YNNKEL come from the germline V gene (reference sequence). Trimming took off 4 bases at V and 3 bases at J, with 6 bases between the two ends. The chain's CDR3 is CASSPTDTGELFF. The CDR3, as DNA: TGTGCCAGCAGCCCTACCGACACCGGGGAGCTGTTTTTT.

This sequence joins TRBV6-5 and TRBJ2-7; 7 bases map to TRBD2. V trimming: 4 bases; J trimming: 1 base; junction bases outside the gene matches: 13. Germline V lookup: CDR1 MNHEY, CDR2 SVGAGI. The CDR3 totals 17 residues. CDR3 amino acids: CASSSGGWNYLSYEQYF. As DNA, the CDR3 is TGTGCCAGCAGTTCGGGGGGTTGGAACTACCTTTCCTACGAGCAGTACTTC.

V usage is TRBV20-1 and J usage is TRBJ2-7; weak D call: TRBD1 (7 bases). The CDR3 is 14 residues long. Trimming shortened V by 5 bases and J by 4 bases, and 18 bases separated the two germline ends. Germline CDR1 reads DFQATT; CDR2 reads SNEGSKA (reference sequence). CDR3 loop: CSAPRRDRQYEQYF. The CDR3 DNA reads TGCAGTGCTCCAAGGCGGGACAGACAGTACGAGCAGTACTTC.

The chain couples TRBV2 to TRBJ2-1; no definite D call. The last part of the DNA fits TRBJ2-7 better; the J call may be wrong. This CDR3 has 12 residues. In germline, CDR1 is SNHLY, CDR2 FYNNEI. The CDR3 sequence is CASTIYSGEQYF. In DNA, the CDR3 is TGTGCCAGCACCATATACTCGGGCGAGCAGTACTTC.

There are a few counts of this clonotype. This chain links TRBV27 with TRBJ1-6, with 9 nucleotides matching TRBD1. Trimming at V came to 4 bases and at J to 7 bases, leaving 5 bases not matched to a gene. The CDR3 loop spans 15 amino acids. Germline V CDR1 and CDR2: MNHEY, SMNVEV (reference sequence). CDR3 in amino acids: CASSYGQGSNSPLHF. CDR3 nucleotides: TGTGCCAGCAGTTATGGACAGGGGTCGAATTCACCCCTCCACTTT.

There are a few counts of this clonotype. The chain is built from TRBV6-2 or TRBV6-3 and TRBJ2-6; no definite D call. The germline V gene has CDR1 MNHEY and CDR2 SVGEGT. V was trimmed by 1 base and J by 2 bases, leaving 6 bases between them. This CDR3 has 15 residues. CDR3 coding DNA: TGTGCCAGCAGTTACTGGGCAACTGGGGCCAACGTCCTGACTTTC. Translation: CASSYWATGANVLTF.

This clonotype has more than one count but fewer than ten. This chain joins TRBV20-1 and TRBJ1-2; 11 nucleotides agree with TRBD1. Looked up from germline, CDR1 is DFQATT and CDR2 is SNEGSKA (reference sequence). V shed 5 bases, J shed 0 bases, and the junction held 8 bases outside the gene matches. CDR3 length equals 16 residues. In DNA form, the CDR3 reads TGCAGTGCTCCCGGACAGGGGGCCGGATCTAACTATGGCTACACCTTC. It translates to CSAPGQGAGSNYGYTF.

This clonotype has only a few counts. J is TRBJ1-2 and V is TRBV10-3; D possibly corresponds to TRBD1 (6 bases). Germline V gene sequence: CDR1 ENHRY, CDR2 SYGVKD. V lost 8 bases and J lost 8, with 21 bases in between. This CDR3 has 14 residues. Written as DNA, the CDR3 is TGTGCCATCGGCCCTAGCATGGGGGGCGACGGCTACACCTTC. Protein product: CAIGPSMGGDGYTF.

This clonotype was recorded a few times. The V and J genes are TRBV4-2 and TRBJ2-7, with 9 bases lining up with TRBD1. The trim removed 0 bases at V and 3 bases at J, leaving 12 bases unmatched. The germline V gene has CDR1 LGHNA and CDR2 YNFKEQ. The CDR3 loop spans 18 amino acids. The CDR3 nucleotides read TGTGCCAGCAGCCAAGAGACAGGGGGGGGACTTGGCGGCTACGAGCAGTACTTC. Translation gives CASSQETGGGLGGYEQYF.

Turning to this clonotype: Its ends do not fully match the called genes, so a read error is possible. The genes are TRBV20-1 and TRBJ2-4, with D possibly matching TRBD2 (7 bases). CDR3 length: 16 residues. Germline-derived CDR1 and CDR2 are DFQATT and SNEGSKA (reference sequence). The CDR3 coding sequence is TGCAGTGCTCAAGGGGGGGGTTGGAACGCCAAAAGCATTCAGTACTTC. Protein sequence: CSAQGGGWNAKSIQYF.

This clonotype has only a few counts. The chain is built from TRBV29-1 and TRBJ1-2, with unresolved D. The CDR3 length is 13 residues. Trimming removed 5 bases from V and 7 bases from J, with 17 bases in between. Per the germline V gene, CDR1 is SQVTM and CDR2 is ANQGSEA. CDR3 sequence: CSVLAGFSRGYTF. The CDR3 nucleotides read TGCAGCGTTCTGGCAGGCTTTTCTCGTGGCTACACCTTC.

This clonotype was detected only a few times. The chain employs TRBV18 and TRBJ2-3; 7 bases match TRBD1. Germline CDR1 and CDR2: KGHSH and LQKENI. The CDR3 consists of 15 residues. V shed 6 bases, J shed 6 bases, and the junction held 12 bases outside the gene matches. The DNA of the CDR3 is TGTGCCAGCTCCCCCGTGACAGGGCCTTTGGATACGCAGTATTTT. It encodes CASSPVTGPLDTQYF.

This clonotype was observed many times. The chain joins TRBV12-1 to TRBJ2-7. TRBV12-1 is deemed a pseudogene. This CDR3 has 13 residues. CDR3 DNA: TGTGCCAGCAGCCCGTCGGTTCCCTACGAGCAGTACTTC. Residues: CASSPSVPYEQYF.

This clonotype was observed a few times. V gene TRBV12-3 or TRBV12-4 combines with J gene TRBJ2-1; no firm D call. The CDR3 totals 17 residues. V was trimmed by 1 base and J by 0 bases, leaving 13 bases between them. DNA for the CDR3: TGTGCCAGCAGTTTAGAGGGTGCCCTGCGCTCCTACAATGAGCAGTTCTTC. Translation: CASSLEGALRSYNEQFF.